This TCR beta chain originates from a study of blood T cell repertoires in COVID-19. Looking at the study overall: The United States, Italy and Spain supplied acute and convalescent COVID-19 samples.

CDR3 length: 14 amino acids. The V and J ends lost 0 bases and 8 bases respectively, with 11 bases between them. Germline values: CDR1 SEHNR, CDR2 FQNEAQ (reference sequence). Libraries were prepared by immunoSEQ multiplex PCR; TCRdb keeps only in-frame clonotypes and omits some of them. The sample has roughly 120,000 clones; around 85% are singletons. The count of this clone is one. Sequenced sample: peripheral blood. V usage is TRBV7-9 and J usage is TRBJ2-1; D is unresolved. The sequence came from an elderly woman with COVID-19, enrolled during active disease. DNA of the CDR3: TGTGCCAGCAGCTTAGCCCCCAGGTCCGATGAGCAGTTCTTC. Translation: CASSLAPRSDEQFF. The full variable domain, with the rest looked up from reference TRBV7-9 and TRBJ2-1, is DTGVSQNPRHKITKRGQNVTFRCDPISEHNRLYWYRQTLGQGPEFLTYFQNEAQLEKSRLLSDRFSAERPKGSFSTLEIQRTEQGDSAMYLCASSLAPRSDEQFFGPGTRLTVL.